The next 3 T cell receptor beta chains were all read from a single sample in a study of blood T cell repertoires in COVID-19. Profiled with immunoSEQ multiplex PCR; TCRdb holds only in-frame clones, not every one. The sample includes around 250,000 clones, about 82% of them seen just once. The sequenced sample was PBMCs or T cells enriched from blood (not recorded which). These receptors all stem from a woman between 50 and 59 years old with acute COVID-19.

This clone was seen a single time. J is TRBJ2-2 and V is TRBV7-3; 8 bases are a match to TRBD2. Germline V lookup: CDR1 SGHTA, CDR2 FQGTGA. CDR3 length: 15 amino acids. The J segment lost 6 bases and the V segment lost 5 bases, leaving 8 bases of the junction unmatched. The CDR3 reads CASSQTGGGSGELFF. CDR3 sequence (DNA): TGTGCCAGCAGCCAGACCGGCGGGGGGTCCGGGGAGCTGTTTTTT.

The chain joins TRBV5-4 to TRBJ1-4, with 9 bases that match TRBD1. With 4 bases clipped from V and 8 bases from J, the junction kept 6 bases outside the gene matches. Per the germline V gene, CDR1 is SGHNT and CDR2 is YYREEE (reference sequence). The CDR3 runs 14 residues. The CDR3 sequence: CASSNGQGREKLFF. In nucleotides, the CDR3 is TGTGCCAGCAGCAATGGACAGGGGCGGGAAAAACTGTTTTTT.

J is TRBJ2-7 and V is TRBV6-5, with 7 bases aligning to TRBD1. CDR3 length equals 12 residues. Trimming removed 7 bases from V and 3 bases from J; junction bases left unmatched: 3. The germline CDR1 and CDR2 sequences are MNHEY and SVGAGI. CDR3 sequence: CASNNRGYEQYF. CDR3 in DNA: TGTGCCAGCAACAACAGGGGCTACGAGCAGTACTTC.